Sequencing of this TCR beta chain was carried out in a study of monozygotic twins with inflammatory bowel disease. Using the 5' RACE reads, TCRdb records one entry per CDR3 protein without DNA. This sample's clone table lists about 200,000 distinct CDR3 sequences. Study outcomes and limitations: Other individuals had fewer clonotypes in common with IBD patients than with healthy twins, especially with disease activity. For repertoire similarity, concordant twins did not differ from discordant twins, possibly because power was limited.

Donors gave about 2.3 ml of blood apiece. Germline CDR1 SGHAT, CDR2 FQNNGV. CDR3 length: 17 amino acids. Comments on this clonotype: What it recognizes is unknown.

This receptor was identified in a human donor with ulcerative colitis or Crohn's disease, or a healthy co-twin of an affected twin (not recorded which). Sequencing was carried out using blood. The chain uses TRBV11-2 and TRBJ2-1; checking the TCRdb D call of TRBD2 is not possible without DNA. The CDR3 is CASSLNWGLAAYNEQFF.